Each of the 28 T cell receptor beta chains below was sequenced from the same sample in a study of Ad26.COV2.S vaccination and SARS-CoV-2 variants. Specified treatment: over 15 received Ad26.COV2.S at low or high dose, single or two shots; roughly five received placebo; per-sample allocation not given. Collection of the samples took place on day 63 after the first injection of vaccine or placebo. Some clones are missing from TCRdb's copy, which holds only in-frame ones; the method was immunoSEQ multiplex PCR. Among roughly 350,000 clones, around 88% were seen once, and the ten largest hold roughly a tenth. The input for sequencing was peripheral blood, taken in a trial of Ad26.COV2.S vaccine versus placebo. These receptors came from a person between 18 and 59 years old who received the Ad26.COV2.S COVID-19 vaccine or a placebo.

The CDR3 spells CAGATGPSTSGGTYNEQFF. CDR3 DNA sequence: TGCGCCGGCGCAACCGGGCCCAGCACGTCGGGCGGTACATACAATGAGCAGTTCTTC. V gene TRBV5-1 combines with J gene TRBJ2-1; D remains ambiguous. Germline V gene data show CDR1 as SGHRS and CDR2 as YFSETQ. This CDR3 is 19 amino acids long. The germline V and J ends were trimmed by 10 bases and 4 bases, with 33 bases remaining between them. Full variable domain (remainder filled in from reference TRBV5-1 and TRBJ2-1): KAGVTQTPRYLIKTRGQQVTLSCSPISGHRSVSWYQQTPGQGLQFLFEYFSETQRNKGNFPGRFSGRQFSNSRSEMNVSTLELGDSALYLCAGATGPSTSGGTYNEQFFGPGTRLTVL.

The CDR3 coding sequence is TGTGCCAGCAGCGTAGAGTGGGCTAGCGGAAGCTCTGGGGCCAACGTCCTGACTTTC. As protein: CASSVEWASGSSGANVLTF. The V and J genes are TRBV9 and TRBJ2-6; TRBD2 matches 7 bases. The V gene end was trimmed by 0 bases and the J gene end by 0 bases; junction bases not matched to a gene: 9. The CDR3 is 19 amino acids. CDR1 and CDR2 (germline): SGDLS, YYNGEE.

This rearrangement joins TRBV18 to TRBJ2-5; D remains ambiguous. The germline V and J ends were trimmed by 1 base and 1 base, with 4 bases remaining between them. Germline V gives CDR1 KGHSH, CDR2 LQKENI. The CDR3 loop spans 13 amino acids. CDR3 sequence reads: CASSPHLQETQYF. CDR3 in DNA: TGTGCCAGCTCACCACACCTCCAAGAGACCCAGTACTTC.

J is TRBJ2-3 and V is TRBV5-4, with 9 bases that match TRBD1. The CDR3 contains 16 residues. V lost 6 bases to trimming and J lost 4 bases; unmatched junction nucleotides: 12. Germline CDR1 reads SGHNT; CDR2 reads YYREEE (reference sequence). The CDR3 DNA reads TGTGCCAGCACCATGGAAACCGGACAGGGGCCAGATACGCAGTATTTT. Protein product: CASTMETGQGPDTQYF.

The V call is TRBV24-1, the J call TRBJ2-2; weak D call: TRBD2 (6 bases). CDR1 and CDR2 (germline): KGHDR, SFDVKD. CDR3 size: 13 residues. V lost 3 bases and J 6 bases, leaving 7 bases between the germline ends. CDR3 sequence (DNA): TGTGCCACCAGTGATCAGCGGGCCGGGGAGCTGTTTTTT. Protein sequence: CATSDQRAGELFF.

The V and J genes are TRBV12-3 or TRBV12-4 and TRBJ2-3; possible D gene TRBD2, 6 bases. V lost 8 bases to trimming and J lost 8 bases, with 11 bases between them. The CDR3 length is 11 residues. CDR3: CASGDLGTQYF. In DNA form, the CDR3 reads TGTGCCAGCGGGGACTTGGGTACGCAGTATTTT.

The chain links TRBV4-2 to TRBJ2-3; perhaps TRBD1 as D (6 bases). CDR3 length: 16 amino acids. Trimming took 0 bases from V and 1 from J, leaving 11 bases between them. CDR1 is LGHNA and CDR2 is YNFKEQ in the germline V gene. The CDR3 region is CASSQDGQTGTDTQYF. CDR3 DNA: TGTGCCAGCAGCCAAGATGGACAGACGGGCACAGATACGCAGTATTTT.

The chain couples TRBV21-1 to TRBJ1-5; the D call of TRBD1 is as the table states it, not checked on the DNA. TRBV21-1 is marked as a pseudogene. The CDR3 totals 14 residues. CDR3 in DNA: TGTGCCAGCAGCAAACAGGGATCCAATCAGCCCCAGCATTTT. Translation gives CASSKQGSNQPQHF.

V usage is TRBV7-2 and J usage is TRBJ2-7; D remains ambiguous. The CDR3 is made up of 17 amino acids. Germline CDR1 reads SGHTA; CDR2 reads FQGNSA. Trimming shortened V by 1 base and J by 5 bases, and 21 bases separated the two germline ends. The CDR3 nucleotides read TGTGCCAGCAGCTTAGACCGCCTGAAACCAAACCTACACGAGCAGTACTTC. Protein sequence: CASSLDRLKPNLHEQYF. Drawing the rest from reference TRBV7-2 and TRBJ2-7, the complete variable domain is GAGVSQSPSNKVTEKGKDVELRCDPISGHTALYWYRQSLGQGLEFLIYFQGNSAPDKSGLPSDRFSAERTGGSVSTLTIQRTQQEDSAVYLCASSLDRLKPNLHEQYFGPGTRLTVT.

The chain is built from TRBV7-9 and TRBJ1-3; 7 nucleotides align to TRBD1. Germline V CDR1 and CDR2: SEHNR, FQNEAQ (reference sequence). The V and J ends lost 5 bases and 4 bases, in that order; junction bases with no gene match: 8. CDR3 length equals 15 residues. In DNA, the CDR3 is TGTGCCAGCAGCCTCCCGACAGGGAGCGGAAACACCATATATTTT. It specifies CASSLPTGSGNTIYF.

The rearrangement joins TRBV5-1 to TRBJ2-3; 7 bases align to TRBD2. The germline gives CDR1 SGHRS, CDR2 YFSETQ. The CDR3 runs 16 residues. Trimming cost V 0 bases and J 2 bases; bases outside gene matches: 6. CDR3 loop: CASSLGASGTTDTQYF. For the CDR3, the DNA is TGCGCCAGCAGCTTGGGGGCTAGCGGAACCACAGATACGCAGTATTTT. Supplemented by reference TRBV5-1 and TRBJ2-3, the full variable domain reads KAGVTQTPRYLIKTRGQQVTLSCSPISGHRSVSWYQQTPGQGLQFLFEYFSETQRNKGNFPGRFSGRQFSNSRSEMNVSTLELGDSALYLCASSLGASGTTDTQYFGPGTRLTVL.

The chain joins TRBV7-9 to TRBJ2-3; D is undetermined. Germline V gene lookup returns CDR1 SEHNR and CDR2 FQNEAQ (reference sequence). The CDR3 is 17 amino acids. The germline V and J ends were trimmed by 5 bases and 0 bases, with 18 bases remaining between them. For the CDR3, the DNA is TGTGCCAGCAGCCCGCGTCTTTCGTCGATTAGCACAGATACGCAGTATTTT. It specifies CASSPRLSSISTDTQYF.

The V gene is TRBV4-1, the J gene TRBJ2-1; 10 bases align to TRBD2. The CDR3 has 15 amino acids. With 0 bases clipped from V and 4 bases from J, the junction kept 0 bases outside the gene matches. CDR1 and CDR2 (germline): MGHRA, YSYEKL. The CDR3 loop is CASSQELAGYNEQFF. CDR3 in DNA: TGCGCCAGCAGCCAAGAACTAGCGGGGTACAATGAGCAGTTCTTC.

Many counts were recorded for this clone. The rearrangement joins TRBV12-3 or TRBV12-4 to TRBJ1-1; the D is unclear. The CDR3 totals 11 residues. Deletions cut 7 bases from V and 1 base from J, with 4 bases between. The CDR3 region has the DNA TGTGCCAGCATCTGGAACACTGAAGCTTTCTTT. Translating gives CASIWNTEAFF.

The chain combines TRBV4-2 with TRBJ2-2; perhaps TRBD2 as D (6 bases). This CDR3 is 16 amino acids long. Between the trimmed V and J ends, which lost 0 bases and 0 bases, there was a span of 8 bases. Germline CDR1 reads LGHNA; CDR2 reads YNFKEQ. DNA of the CDR3: TGTGCCAGCAGCCAAGAGGGACTGTCGAACACCGGGGAGCTGTTTTTT. Translating it yields CASSQEGLSNTGELFF.

About this clone itself: Other DNA sequences in this sample translate to the same CDR3. This rearrangement joins TRBV9 to TRBJ2-5; 11 bases are shared with TRBD2. The CDR3 covers 16 residues. CDR1 and CDR2 from the germline V gene are SGDLS and YYNGEE. Trimming removed 0 bases from V and 4 bases from J; junction bases left unmatched: 5. The CDR3 protein is CASSVDGSGRGETQYF. CDR3 bases: TGTGCCAGCAGCGTAGATGGTAGCGGGAGGGGAGAGACCCAGTACTTC.

V and J are TRBV4-1 and TRBJ2-3, with D perhaps matching TRBD1 (5 bases). Germline CDR1 reads MGHRA; CDR2 reads YSYEKL. Trimming cost V 1 base and J 14 bases, with 10 bases left between them. The CDR3 is made up of 11 amino acids. The CDR3 sequence: CASSQGYRLYF. The CDR3 bases are TGCGCCAGCAGCCAAGGATACAGGCTGTATTTT.

This chain connects TRBV14 to TRBJ1-2; D remains ambiguous. Germline assignment: CDR1 SGHDN and CDR2 FVKESK. Trimming stripped 0 bases from V and 4 bases from J, with 12 bases between. The CDR3 extends over 15 amino acids. The CDR3 bases are TGTGCCAGCAGCCAAGACGCCCGACCCGGCTATGGCTACACCTTC. This codes for CASSQDARPGYGYTF. The full variable domain, its missing parts supplied by reference TRBV14 and TRBJ1-2, is EAGVTQFPSHSVIEKGQTVTLRCDPISGHDNLYWYRRVMGKEIKFLLHFVKESKQDESGMPNNRFLAERTGGTYSTLKVQPAELEDSGVYFCASSQDARPGYGYTFGSGTRLTVV.

The rearrangement links TRBV7-2 to TRBJ2-3; D gene ambiguous. CDR1 is SGHTA, CDR2 FQGNSA, per germline. The V end lost 5 bases, the J end lost 0 bases, and 9 bases lay between the germline ends. This CDR3 comprises 14 residues. The CDR3 is CASSEAASTDTQYF. CDR3 DNA: TGTGCCAGCAGCGAGGCGGCTAGCACAGATACGCAGTATTTT.

The V and J genes are TRBV11-1 and TRBJ2-7; 8 nucleotides match TRBD2. CDR1 is SGHAT and CDR2 is FQDESV in the germline V gene (reference sequence). This CDR3 has 15 amino acids. V was clipped by 4 bases and J by 7 bases; unmatched bases: 12. CDR3 loop: CASSSSGSLRGEQYF. CDR3 DNA sequence: TGTGCCAGCAGCTCGAGCGGGAGTCTTCGGGGGGAGCAGTACTTC.

The chain employs TRBV5-8 and TRBJ1-1; 7 bases agree with TRBD1. Germline CDR1 and CDR2: SGHTS and YDEGEE. CDR3 size: 13 residues. V trimming: 0 bases; J trimming: 7 bases; junction bases outside the gene matches: 3. CDR3 in amino acids: CASSLGQGVEAFF. The CDR3 DNA sequence: TGTGCCAGCAGCTTGGGACAGGGAGTTGAAGCTTTCTTT.

The genes are TRBV10-3 and TRBJ1-2, with TRBD1 identical over 12 bases. This CDR3 contains 18 residues. After removal of 0 bases from V and 4 bases from J, the junction contained 9 bases not matched to a gene. CDR1 and CDR2 from the germline V gene are ENHRY and SYGVKD. The CDR3 reads CAISESAGQGAESYGYTF. CDR3 bases: TGTGCCATCAGTGAGTCGGCGGGACAGGGGGCGGAGAGCTATGGCTACACCTTC.

There are a few counts of this clone. The rearrangement joins TRBV4-3 to TRBJ1-6, with 9 bases matching TRBD1. Germline V CDR1 and CDR2: LGHNA, YSLEER. V lost 3 bases and J lost 7; bases outside the gene matches: 4. The CDR3 spans 15 residues. The CDR3 DNA reads as TGCGCCAGCAGCCACGCCGGGACAGGGAATTCACCCCTCCACTTT. Amino acid sequence: CASSHAGTGNSPLHF.

The V call is TRBV7-8, the J call TRBJ2-7; the D gene is possibly TRBD1 (6 bases). The CDR3 runs to 12 residues. Germline CDR1 SGHVS, CDR2 FQNEAQ. With 10 bases removed from V and 4 bases from J, the gap between germline ends came to 14 bases. The DNA for the CDR3 is TGTGCCACCACCTCAGGGGAATACGAGCAGTACTTC. Translating it yields CATTSGEYEQYF.

This rearrangement joins TRBV7-9 to TRBJ1-2; 7 nucleotides agree with TRBD1. The CDR3 is 13 residues long. Germline-derived CDR1 and CDR2 are SEHNR and FQNEAQ (reference sequence). Trimming at V came to 1 base and at J to 6 bases, leaving 2 bases not matched to a gene. CDR3 in DNA: TGTGCCAGCAGCTTAGGCACAGGGGATGGCTACACCTTC. It specifies CASSLGTGDGYTF.

The genes are TRBV28 and TRBJ1-1; TRBD1 agrees at 11 bases. This CDR3 is built from 14 residues. Germline CDR1 reads MDHEN; CDR2 reads SYDVKM. V trimming: 4 bases; J trimming: 4 bases; junction bases outside the gene matches: 2. The CDR3 bases are TGTGCCAGCAGTTGGGACAGGGGGGCCACTGAAGCTTTCTTT. It is translated as CASSWDRGATEAFF.

The chain carries TRBV28 and TRBJ2-5; D gene ambiguous. The CDR3 is 13 residues long. V was cut by 6 bases and J by 7 bases, with 15 bases left in between. Germline V gene lookup returns CDR1 MDHEN and CDR2 SYDVKM. The CDR3: CASSTTLDPTQYF. The CDR3 bases are TGTGCCAGCAGCACTACCCTAGACCCGACCCAGTACTTC.

This rearrangement joins TRBV21-1 to TRBJ1-2; the table calls TRBD1, which could not be checked here. TRBV21-1 is described as a pseudogene. This CDR3 has 13 amino acids. The DNA of the CDR3 is TGTGCCAGCAGCAAAGGAGGGGGCCAGGGCTACACCTTC. It translates to CASSKGGGQGYTF.